There are a few counts of the clone carrying this T cell receptor (beta chain). The antigen is unknown. The sample comes from a study of CD8 T cells in ankylosing spondylitis. Trimming left V 6 bases short and J 2 bases short, with 10 bases between. Germline CDR1 and CDR2: MGHDK and SYGVNS. The CDR3 consists of 14 residues. Broader study findings: Made up of fewer than 10 highly homologous variants, a TCR beta motif appeared characteristic of ankylosing spondylitis blood.

TCRdb itself ran the 5' RACE reads through MiXCR, one entry per CDR3 protein. The sample records about 360,000 distinct CDR3 sequences, more than 20% being singletons. This TCR derives from a male donor with ankylosing spondylitis or in good health (not recorded which). The chain is built from TRBV25-1 and TRBJ2-2, with a weak D call TRBD2 (6 bases). Sequencing was done on a sample of blood, either unsorted or a sorted T cell fraction (not recorded which). The DNA for the CDR3 is TGTGCCAGCAGCGCGGGGCTAAACACCGGGGAGCTGTTTTTT. Translating it yields CASSAGLNTGELFF. Based on the CDR3 plus reference TRBV25-1 and TRBJ2-2, the full variable domain is EADIYQTPRYLVIGTGKKITLECSQTMGHDKMYWYQQDPGMELHLIHYSYGVNSTEKGDLSSESTVSRIRTEHFPLTLESARPSHTSQYLCASSAGLNTGELFFGEGSRLTVL.